What follows is one T cell receptor (beta chain) and its context. The antigen is unknown. The data derive from a study of shared clonotypes between healthy human individuals. Findings and caveats of the study: Generally, naive subsets (rather than memory subsets) showed larger estimated richness.

It was 200 ng DNA, 28,000 or so T cell genomes, that sorted-subset replicate PCRs used. This table comes from immunoSEQ multiplex PCR, and its TCRdb copy is limited to in-frame clones, with some not included. Among 2 million to 2.5 million clones listed, 85% to 95% were seen once. V lost 1 base and J 5 bases, leaving 10 bases between the germline ends. Germline CDR1 and CDR2: SGHNT and YYREEE (reference sequence). This CDR3 comprises 13 residues. The clonotype was recovered from a young man in good health. Some clones in this sample may be carry-over from other donors' samples. This sequence joins TRBV5-4 and TRBJ2-7; no definite D call. Sequenced input: naive CD4+ T cells from PBMCs. Specified subset: CD45RA+ positively selected. In DNA form, the CDR3 reads TGTGCCAGCAGCTTGCCGGGTTCCCACGAGCAGTACTTC. It is translated as CASSLPGSHEQYF. The full variable domain, its missing parts supplied by reference TRBV5-4 and TRBJ2-7, is ETGVTQSPTHLIKTRGQQVTLRCSSQSGHNTVSWYQQALGQGPQFIFQYYREEENGRGNFPPRFSGLQFPNYSSELNVNALELDDSALYLCASSLPGSHEQYFGPGTRLTVT.